This T cell receptor beta chain appears in the sequencing data of a study of Tregs in tolerant kidney transplant recipients. Study details: FACS sorting followed a roughly six-day coculture of CFSE-labeled recipient PBMCs with irradiated graft donor PBMCs.

This clone was counted only a few times. What it binds is not known. CDR1 and CDR2 (germline): MNHEY, SMNVEV (reference sequence). Losses at the gene ends were 2 bases for V and 12 bases for J; bases not matched to a gene: 12. The CDR3 is 15 amino acids. Study-level findings and limits: Biological reproducibility was not directly addressed in this study. The small number of patients limits these findings pending further validation. Tregs expanded with activated donor B cells seemed most donor-specific.

Assay used: immunoSEQ multiplex PCR; TCRdb lists only in-frame clones, some missing. The sample gives about 8,600 clones, approximately 45% of which show up once; almost 5.5% is in the top ten. This TCR derives from a human donor in good health. V gene TRBV27 combines with J gene TRBJ2-7, with 11 bases lining up with TRBD2. Source material: CD4+ T cells from blood cultured with allogeneic cells. For the CDR3, the DNA is TGTGCCAGCAGTTTAAGGGCTAGCGGGAGGCCGGGGCTGTACTTC. Residues: CASSLRASGRPGLYF.